The TCR beta chain described here comes from a study of cytomegalovirus exposure and HLA in healthy donors. Study-wide results and limits: A cluster of highly shared sequence variants was likely a sequencing artifact.

A word on this clone: The antigen is unknown.

Trimming took 5 bases from V and 6 from J; bases not matched to a gene: 16. This CDR3 contains 17 residues. Germline V lookup: CDR1 SEHNR, CDR2 FQNEAQ (reference sequence). Primers: 60 Vbeta forward and 13 Jbeta reverse. TCRdb keeps only in-frame clones here, not all; method: immunoSEQ multiplex PCR. Of around 150,000 clones listed, over 75% are singletons. Sequencing was carried out using PBMCs. The receptor comes from a man aged 30 to 45 in good health. The genes are TRBV7-9 and TRBJ1-2; the match to TRBD1 covers 9 bases. CDR3 nucleotide sequence: TGTGCCAGCAGCAACCCCAGTCGAGGACAGGGGATGGATGGCTACACCTTC. It is translated as CASSNPSRGQGMDGYTF. Variable domain in full (rest from reference TRBV7-9 and TRBJ1-2): DTGVSQNPRHKITKRGQNVTFRCDPISEHNRLYWYRQTLGQGPEFLTYFQNEAQLEKSRLLSDRFSAERPKGSFSTLEIQRTEQGDSAMYLCASSNPSRGQGMDGYTFGSGTRLTVV.